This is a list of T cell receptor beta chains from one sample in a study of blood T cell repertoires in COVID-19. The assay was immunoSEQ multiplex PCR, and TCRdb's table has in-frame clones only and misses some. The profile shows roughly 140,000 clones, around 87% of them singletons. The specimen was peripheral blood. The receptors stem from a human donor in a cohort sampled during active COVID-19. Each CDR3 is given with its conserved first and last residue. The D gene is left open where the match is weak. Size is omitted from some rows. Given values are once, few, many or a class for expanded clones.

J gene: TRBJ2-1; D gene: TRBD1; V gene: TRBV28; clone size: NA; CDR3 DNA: TGTGCCAGCAGTCCTTGGGGGACAGGGGCTTACAATGAGCAGTTCTTC; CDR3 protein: CASSPWGTGAYNEQFF
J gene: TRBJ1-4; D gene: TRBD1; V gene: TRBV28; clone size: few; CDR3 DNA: TGTGCCAGCAGCCCCCCCCAGGGGGCTCGAGAAAAACTGTTTTTT; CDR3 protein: CASSPPQGAREKLFF
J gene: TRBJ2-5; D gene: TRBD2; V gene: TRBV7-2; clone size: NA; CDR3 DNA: TGTGCCAGCAGCCCGGGCGGACTAGCGGGAGGGCCTCGAGAGACCCAGTACTTC; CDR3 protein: CASSPGGLAGGPRETQYF
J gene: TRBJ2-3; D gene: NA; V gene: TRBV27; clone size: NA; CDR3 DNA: TGTGCCAGCAGTTTAGGCCGAACAGATACGCAGTATTTT; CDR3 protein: CASSLGRTDTQYF
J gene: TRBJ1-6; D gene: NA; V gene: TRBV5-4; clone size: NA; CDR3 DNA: TGTGCCAGCAGTTCCCAGGGGACCAATCGGTATAATTCACCCCTCCACTTT; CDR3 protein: CASSSQGTNRYNSPLHF
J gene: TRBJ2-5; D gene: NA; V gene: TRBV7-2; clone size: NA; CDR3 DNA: TGTGCCAGCAGCCCGAGGGGGGGAAGGGAGACCCAGTACTTC; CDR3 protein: CASSPRGGRETQYF
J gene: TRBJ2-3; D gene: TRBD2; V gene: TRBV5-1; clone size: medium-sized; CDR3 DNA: TGCGCCAGCAGCCCGGGACTAGCGGGGGGTAGGACAGATACGCAGTATTTT; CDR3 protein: CASSPGLAGGRTDTQYF
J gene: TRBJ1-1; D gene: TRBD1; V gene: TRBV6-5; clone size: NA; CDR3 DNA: TGTGCCAGCAACCCGACAGGGGGATCCACTGAAGCTTTCTTT; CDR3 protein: CASNPTGGSTEAFF
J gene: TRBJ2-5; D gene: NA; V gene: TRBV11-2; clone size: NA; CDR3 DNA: TGTGCCAGCAGCTTAGATGGCCTAGGGGGAGAGACCCAGTACTTC; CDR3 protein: CASSLDGLGGETQYF
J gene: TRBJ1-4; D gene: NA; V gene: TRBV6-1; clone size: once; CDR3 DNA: TGTGCCAGCAGTGAAATGGCGGGGACAACTAATGAAAAACTGTTTTTT; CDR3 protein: CASSEMAGTTNEKLFF
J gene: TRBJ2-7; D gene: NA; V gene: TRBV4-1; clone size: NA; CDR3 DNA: TGCGCCAGCAGCCAACATGGGATAGGAGGAGAGCAGTACTTC; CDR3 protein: CASSQHGIGGEQYF
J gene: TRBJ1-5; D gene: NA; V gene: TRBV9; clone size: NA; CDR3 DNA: TGTGCCAGCAGCGTAGGGGGGGGACCCCTGAGAGGCAATCAGCCCCAGCATTTT; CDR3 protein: CASSVGGGPLRGNQPQHF
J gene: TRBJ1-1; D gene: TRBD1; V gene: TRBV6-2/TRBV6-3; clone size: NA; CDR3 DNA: TGTGCCAGCAGCCTCCGACAGGGTTGGACTGAAGCTTTCTTT; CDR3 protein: CASSLRQGWTEAFF
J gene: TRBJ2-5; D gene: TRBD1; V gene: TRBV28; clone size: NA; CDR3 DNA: TGTGCCAGCAGTCCTCGGGACAGGAGGGAGACCCAGTACTTC; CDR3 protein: CASSPRDRRETQYF
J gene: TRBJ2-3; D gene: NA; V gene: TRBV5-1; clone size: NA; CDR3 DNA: TGCGCCAGCAGCCCTGAGGCCTCGGTAGGCTCAGATACGCAGTATTTT; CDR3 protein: CASSPEASVGSDTQYF
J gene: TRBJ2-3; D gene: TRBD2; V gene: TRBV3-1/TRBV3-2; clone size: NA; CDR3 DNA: TGTGCCAGCAGTCCCCAGTCTAGCGGGGGGGCCCCCTCCACGCAGTATTTT; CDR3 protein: CASSPQSSGGAPSTQYF
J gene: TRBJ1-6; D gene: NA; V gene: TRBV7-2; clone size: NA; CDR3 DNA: TGTGCCAGCAGTTCCGTCTTCGGTGTTAATTCACCCCTCCACTTT; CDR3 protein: CASSSVFGVNSPLHF
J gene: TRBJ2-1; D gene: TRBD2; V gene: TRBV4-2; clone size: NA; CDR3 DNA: TGTGCCAGCAGCCAAGACCCGGGACTAGCGGGAGGGAATGAGCAGTTCTTC; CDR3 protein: CASSQDPGLAGGNEQFF
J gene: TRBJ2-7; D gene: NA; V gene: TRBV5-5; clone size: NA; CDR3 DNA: TGTGCCAGCAGCTCTACAGACACCTACGAGCAGTACTTC; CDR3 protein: CASSSTDTYEQYF
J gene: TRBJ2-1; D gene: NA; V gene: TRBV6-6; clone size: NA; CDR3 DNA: TGTGCCAGCAGACAGAACCCGAACAATGAGCAGTTCTTC; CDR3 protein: CASRQNPNNEQFF
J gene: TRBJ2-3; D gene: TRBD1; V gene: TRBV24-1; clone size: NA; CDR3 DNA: TGTGCCACCAGTGGCTTCAGTGAACAGGGGCTAACAGATACGCAGTATTTT; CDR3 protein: CATSGFSEQGLTDTQYF
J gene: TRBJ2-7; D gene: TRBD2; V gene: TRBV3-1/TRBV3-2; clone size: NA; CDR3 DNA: TGTGCCAGCAGCCATATGACTAGCGGGAGGGAGCAGTACTTC; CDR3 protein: CASSHMTSGREQYF
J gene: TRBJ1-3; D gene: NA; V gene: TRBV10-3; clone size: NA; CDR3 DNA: TGTGCCATCAGTGAGTCCGGGGTCGGAAACACCATATATTTT; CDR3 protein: CAISESGVGNTIYF
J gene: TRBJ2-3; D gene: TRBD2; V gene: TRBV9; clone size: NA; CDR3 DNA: TGTGCCAGCAGCGTAGTCGGGGGGGCAGGAGATACGCAGTATTTT; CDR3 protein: CASSVVGGAGDTQYF
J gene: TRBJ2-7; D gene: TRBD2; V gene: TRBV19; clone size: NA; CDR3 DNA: TGTGCCAGTAGTCCGGGACTAGGCTACGAGCAGTACTTC; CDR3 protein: CASSPGLGYEQYF
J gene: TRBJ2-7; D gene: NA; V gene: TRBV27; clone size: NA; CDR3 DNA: TGTGCCAGCAGTTTGGGTAGGGGTCTCTACGAGCAGTACTTC; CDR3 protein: CASSLGRGLYEQYF
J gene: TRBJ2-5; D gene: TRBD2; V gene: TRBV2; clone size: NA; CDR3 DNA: TGTGCCAGCAGTGCAGCGGGAGGTGAGACCCAGTACTTC; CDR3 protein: CASSAAGGETQYF
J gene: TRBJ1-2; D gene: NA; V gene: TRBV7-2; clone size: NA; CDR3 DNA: TGTGCCAGCAGCCCTATCTTGGGTCCGGGCTATGGCTACACCTTC; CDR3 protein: CASSPILGPGYGYTF
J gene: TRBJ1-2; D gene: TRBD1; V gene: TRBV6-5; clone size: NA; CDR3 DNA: TGTGCCAGCAGTTCACCCCGGACAGGGGGGCAGGGCTACACCTTC; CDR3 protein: CASSSPRTGGQGYTF
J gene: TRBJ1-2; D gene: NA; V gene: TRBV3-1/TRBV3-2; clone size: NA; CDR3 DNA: TGTGCCAGCAGCCATTTGAGGGGGTCTGGCTACACCTTC; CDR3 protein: CASSHLRGSGYTF
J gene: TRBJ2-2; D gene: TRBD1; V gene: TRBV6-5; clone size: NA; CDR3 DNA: TGTGCCAGCAGTTTAACAGGGGCTGGGGAGCTGTTTTTT; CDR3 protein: CASSLTGAGELFF
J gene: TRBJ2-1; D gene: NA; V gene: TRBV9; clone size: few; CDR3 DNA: TGTGCCAGCAGCTCAGTGGAGGGGAGGAACAATGAGCAGTTCTTC; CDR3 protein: CASSSVEGRNNEQFF
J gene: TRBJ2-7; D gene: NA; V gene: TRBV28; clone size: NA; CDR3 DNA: TGTGCCAGCAGTTTGGCAGGGTCACTCACCTACGAGCAGTACTTC; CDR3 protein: CASSLAGSLTYEQYF
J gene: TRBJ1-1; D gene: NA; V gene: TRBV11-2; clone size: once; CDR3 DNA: TGTGCCAGCAGCCGGACAGCGAACACTGAAGCTTTCTTT; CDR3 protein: CASSRTANTEAFF
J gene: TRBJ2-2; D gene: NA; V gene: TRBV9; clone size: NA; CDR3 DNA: TGTGCCAGCAGCGGGAGGGTTTTAGGGGACACCGGGGAGCTGTTTTTT; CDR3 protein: CASSGRVLGDTGELFF
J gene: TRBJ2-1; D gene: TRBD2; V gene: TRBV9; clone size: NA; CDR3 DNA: TGTGCCAGCAGCGTGACTAGCGGGGGGACCCCTTACAATGAGCAGTTCTTC; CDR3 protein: CASSVTSGGTPYNEQFF
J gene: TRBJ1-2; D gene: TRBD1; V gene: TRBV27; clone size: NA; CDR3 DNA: TGTGCCAGCAGTTTATCACGGACAGGGTGGGATGGCTACACCTTC; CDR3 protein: CASSLSRTGWDGYTF
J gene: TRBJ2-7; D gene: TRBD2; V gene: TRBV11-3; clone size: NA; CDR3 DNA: TGTGCCAGCAGCTTGGGTCCGGGAGGTGGATCCGAGCAGTACTTC; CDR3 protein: CASSLGPGGGSEQYF
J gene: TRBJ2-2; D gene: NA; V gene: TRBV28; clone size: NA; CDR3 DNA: TGTGCCAGCAGTTTATCGGTTGTACAGGGGAACACCGGGGAGCTGTTTTTT; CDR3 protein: CASSLSVVQGNTGELFF
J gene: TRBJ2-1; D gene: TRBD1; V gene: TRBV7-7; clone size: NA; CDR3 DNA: TGTGCTAGCAGCCGGGACAGCCTCTACAATGAGCAGTTCTTC; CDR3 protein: CASSRDSLYNEQFF
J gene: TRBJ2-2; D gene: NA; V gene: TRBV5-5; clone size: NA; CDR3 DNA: TGTGCCAGCAGCTTGTCAGGGTTCGCCGGGGAGCTGTTTTTT; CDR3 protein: CASSLSGFAGELFF
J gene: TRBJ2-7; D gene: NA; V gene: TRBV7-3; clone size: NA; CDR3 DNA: TGTGCCAGCAGCTCACAGGGAAGAGGGCGGGGGTACGAGCAGTACTTC; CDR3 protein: CASSSQGRGRGYEQYF
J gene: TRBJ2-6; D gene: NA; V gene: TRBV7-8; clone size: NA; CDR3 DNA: TGTGCCAGCAGCCATCTGCGTTGCTGGGCCAACGTCCTGACTTTC; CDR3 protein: CASSHLRCWANVLTF
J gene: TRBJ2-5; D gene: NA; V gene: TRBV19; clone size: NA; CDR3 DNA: TGTGCCAGTAGTATTCGGCAGGGAGAGACCCAGTACTTC; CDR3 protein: CASSIRQGETQYF
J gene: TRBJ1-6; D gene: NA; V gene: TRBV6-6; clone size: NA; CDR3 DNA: TGTGCCAGCAGTCCTAAACGGGGGGCAGGGGATTCACCCCTCCACTTT; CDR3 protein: CASSPKRGAGDSPLHF
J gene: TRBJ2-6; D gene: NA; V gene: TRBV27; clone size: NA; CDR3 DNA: TGTGCCAGCACGGTCGTCTCTGGGGCCAACGTCCTGACTTTC; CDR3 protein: CASTVVSGANVLTF
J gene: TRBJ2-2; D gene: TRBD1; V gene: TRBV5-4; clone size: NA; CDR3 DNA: TGTGCCAGCAGCCCTGCGACAGGGTACACCGGGGAGCTGTTTTTT; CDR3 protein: CASSPATGYTGELFF
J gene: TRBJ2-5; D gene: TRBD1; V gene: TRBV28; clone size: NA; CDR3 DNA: TGTGCCAGCAGTTTGGAACCGGGCCAGGGGGTCAGAAAGGAACGGTACTTC; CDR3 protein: CASSLEPGQGVRKERYF
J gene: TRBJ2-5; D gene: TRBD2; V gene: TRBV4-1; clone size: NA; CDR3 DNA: TGCGCCAGCAGCCAAGATAAGACTAGCGCATACATACAAGAGACCCAGTACTTC; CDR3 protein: CASSQDKTSAYIQETQYF
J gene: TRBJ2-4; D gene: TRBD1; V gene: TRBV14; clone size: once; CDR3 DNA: TGTGCCAGCAGCCAAAGAGTGTTGAGGGGGCAGGACATTCAGTACTTC; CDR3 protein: CASSQRVLRGQDIQYF
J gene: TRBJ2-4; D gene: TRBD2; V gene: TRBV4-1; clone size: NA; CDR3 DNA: TGCGCCAGCAGCCCTCGGTTGAGCGGGAGGCCGGGGGTAGCCAAAAACATTCAGTACTTC; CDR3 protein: CASSPRLSGRPGVAKNIQYF
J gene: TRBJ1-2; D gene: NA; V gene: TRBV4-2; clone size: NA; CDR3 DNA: TGTGCCAGCAGCCAAGATGTGGCGGTGAGGGATGGCTACACCTTC; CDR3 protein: CASSQDVAVRDGYTF
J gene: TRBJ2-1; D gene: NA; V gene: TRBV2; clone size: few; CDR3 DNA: TGTGCCAGCAGTGAGCGGGGTGGGTACAATGAGCAGTTCTTC; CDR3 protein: CASSERGGYNEQFF
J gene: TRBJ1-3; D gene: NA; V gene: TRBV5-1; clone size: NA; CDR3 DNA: TGCGCCAGCAGCTTAACAGGTCCCAGCTCTGGAAACACCATATATTTT; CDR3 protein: CASSLTGPSSGNTIYF
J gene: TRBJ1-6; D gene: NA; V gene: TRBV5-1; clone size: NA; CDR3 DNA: TGCGCCAGCAGCTTGTGGGCCCCCGGGGGGACGGATTCACCCCTCCACTTT; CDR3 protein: CASSLWAPGGTDSPLHF